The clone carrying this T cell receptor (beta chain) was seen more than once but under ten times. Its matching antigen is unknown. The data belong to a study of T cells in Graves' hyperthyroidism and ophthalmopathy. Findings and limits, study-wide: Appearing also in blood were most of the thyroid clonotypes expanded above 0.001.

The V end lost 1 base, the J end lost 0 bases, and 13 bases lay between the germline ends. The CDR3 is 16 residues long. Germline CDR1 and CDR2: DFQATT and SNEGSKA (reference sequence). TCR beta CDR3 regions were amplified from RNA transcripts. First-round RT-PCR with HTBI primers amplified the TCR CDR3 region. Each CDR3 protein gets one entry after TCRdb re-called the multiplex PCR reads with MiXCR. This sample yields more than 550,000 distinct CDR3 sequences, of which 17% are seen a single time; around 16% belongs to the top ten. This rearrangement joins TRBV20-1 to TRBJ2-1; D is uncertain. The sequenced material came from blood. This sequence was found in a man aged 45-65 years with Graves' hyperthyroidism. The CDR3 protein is CSARAGPLSSYNEQFF. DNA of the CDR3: TGCAGTGCTAGAGCCGGACCACTCAGCTCCTACAATGAGCAGTTCTTC.